The clone carrying this T cell receptor (beta chain) was counted a few times. Its cognate antigen is unknown. The data were produced by immunoSEQ multiplex PCR, yet TCRdb's version contains in-frame clones alone and is incomplete. The table shows thousands of clones, with 65% to 80% occurring only once. This specimen belongs to a study of CD8 T cell repertoires and HIV-1 epitope variants. Study in general: Each of Twenty-five Gag and Nef epitope peptides stimulated a separate culture. Enriched T cells were co-cultured with equal autologous T cell-negative cells.

The CDR3 is made up of 14 amino acids. Between the trimmed V and J ends, which lost 7 bases and 0 bases, there was a span of 13 bases. In germline, CDR1 is ENHRY, CDR2 SYGVKD. The chain recombines TRBV10-3 with TRBJ2-7; tentative D call: TRBD1 (5 bases). The material sequenced was cultured CD8+ T cells derived from PBMCs. The source is a male donor with HIV. The CDR3 sequence is CAIKDGASSYEQYF. The CDR3 nucleotides are TGTGCCATCAAAGATGGGGCCAGCTCCTACGAGCAGTACTTC.